What follows are 6 T cell receptor beta chains derived from one specimen sequenced in a study of T cell responses to AZD1222 COVID-19 vaccine. Some clones are missing from TCRdb's copy, which holds only in-frame ones; the method was immunoSEQ multiplex PCR. This table has 130,000 to 150,000 clones, 90% to 95% appearing once. This sample comprised peripheral blood, obtained on day 0 of AZD1222 vaccination. Receptors originate from an adult in good health.

V usage is TRBV11-1 and J usage is TRBJ1-1, with a weak D call TRBD1 (5 bases). Germline CDR1 and CDR2: SGHAT and FQDESV (reference sequence). Trimming removed 5 bases from V and 3 bases from J, with 13 bases in between. This CDR3 is 14 amino acids long. Written as DNA, the CDR3 is TGTGCCAGCAGCCTCACCCAGGGTCACACTGAAGCTTTCTTT. This sequence encodes CASSLTQGHTEAFF.

This clone is a singleton in its sample. V is TRBV20-1 and J is TRBJ1-2; D is unclear. The length of the CDR3 is 11 residues. Trimming cost V 3 bases and J 4 bases, with 6 bases left between them. CDR1 and CDR2 (germline): DFQATT, SNEGSKA (reference sequence). The CDR3 spells CSASTLYGYTF. CDR3 sequence (DNA): TGCAGTGCTAGTACCCTCTATGGCTACACCTTC.

The rearrangement links TRBV10-1 to TRBJ1-2; weak D call: TRBD1 (5 bases). V shed 9 bases and J shed 4 bases, with 18 bases lying between them. There are 14 residues in the CDR3. Looked up from germline, CDR1 is WNHNN and CDR2 is SYGVQD (reference sequence). DNA of the CDR3: TGCGCCAGGGAAATACCGGGGACGACCTATGGCTACACCTTC. Translating it yields CAREIPGTTYGYTF.

The chain couples TRBV6-2 or TRBV6-3 to TRBJ2-3; 7 bases fit TRBD1. CDR1 is MNHEY, CDR2 SVGEGT, per germline. V gave up 5 bases and J gave up 0 bases; unmatched junction bases: 2. The CDR3 is made up of 14 amino acids. The CDR3 nucleotides are TGTGCCAGCAGTCGACAGGGAAGCACAGATACGCAGTATTTT. It codes for CASSRQGSTDTQYF.

The rearrangement links TRBV6-5 to TRBJ2-2; unclear D gene. The CDR3 covers 14 residues. Germline assignment: CDR1 MNHEY and CDR2 SVGAGI. V lost 0 bases, J lost 6 bases, and 8 bases lay in between. DNA of the CDR3: TGTGCCAGCAGTTACTCGAACTTGGCCGGGGAGCTGTTTTTT. Amino acids: CASSYSNLAGELFF.

The V and J genes are TRBV5-1 and TRBJ2-5; TRBD2 aligns across 7 bases. From germline, CDR1 is SGHRS and CDR2 YFSETQ. This CDR3 is 15 amino acids long. The J segment lost 5 bases and the V segment lost 0 bases, leaving 7 bases of the junction unmatched. DNA of the CDR3: TGCGCCAGCAGCTTGGGGACTAGGGCACAGGAGACCCAGTACTTC. Its translation is CASSLGTRAQETQYF. The full variable domain, completed using reference TRBV5-1 and TRBJ2-5, is KAGVTQTPRYLIKTRGQQVTLSCSPISGHRSVSWYQQTPGQGLQFLFEYFSETQRNKGNFPGRFSGRQFSNSRSEMNVSTLELGDSALYLCASSLGTRAQETQYFGPGTRLLVL.